These 17 T cell receptor beta chains came from one sample sequenced in a study of response to subunit inactivated influenza vaccine. Via MiXCR, TCRdb re-called the RT-PCR reads, giving one row per CDR3 protein. The sample has under 950,000 distinct CDR3 sequences; around 21% are singletons. This specimen consisted of PBMCs from blood, obtained around 5 days after vaccination. The receptors were gathered from a man between 45 and 60 years old who received an inactivated influenza vaccine.

The table lists this clonotype with a few counts. The V and J genes are TRBV9 and TRBJ2-3; 8 bases map to TRBD2. Trimming at V came to 1 base and at J to 4 bases, leaving 5 bases not matched to a gene. Per the germline V gene, CDR1 is SGDLS and CDR2 is YYNGEE. The CDR3 is made up of 15 amino acids. The CDR3 here is CASSVMGLDADTQYF. Written as DNA, the CDR3 is TGTGCCAGCAGCGTAATGGGACTAGACGCAGATACGCAGTATTTT.

The chain joins TRBV29-1 to TRBJ1-2, with TRBD1 matching 7 bases. The CDR3 spans 13 residues. In germline, CDR1 is SQVTM, CDR2 ANQGSEA. V trimming: 4 bases; J trimming: 4 bases; junction bases outside the gene matches: 6. The CDR3 here is CSVAETGIYGYTF. In DNA, the CDR3 is TGCAGCGTTGCTGAGACAGGGATCTATGGCTACACCTTC.

Notes on this clonotype: The CDR3 ends on some other residue instead of the conserved phenylalanine or tryptophan, so this is likely a read error. No DNA is shown, since the ends of the CDR3 on it are uncertain; the CDR3 is the one TCRdb lists. The genes are TRBV6-2 or TRBV6-3 and TRBJ2-1; the tabulated D call, TRBD2, remains unverified against the DNA. The CDR3 is 12 amino acids in total, end residues counted. Germline-derived CDR1 and CDR2 are MNHEY and SVGEGT. The CDR3 sequence is CASSSPGLALLV.

The table lists this clonotype with a few counts. V gene TRBV12-3 or TRBV12-4 combines with J gene TRBJ1-5; 7 nucleotides align to TRBD1. After removal of 6 bases from V and 5 bases from J, the junction contained 4 bases not matched to a gene. This CDR3 comprises 13 residues. The CDR3 protein is CASRTGRDQPQHF. CDR3 DNA: TGTGCCAGCAGGACAGGGCGCGATCAGCCCCAGCATTTT.

The gene calls are TRBV6-2 or TRBV6-3 and TRBJ2-2; D unclear. This CDR3 contains 14 residues. V gave up 0 bases and J gave up 9 bases, with 11 bases separating them. Germline CDR1 is MNHEY and CDR2 is SVGEGT. The CDR3 DNA reads as TGTGCCAGCAGTTACTCCGTAGTCCTCCGGGAGCTGTTTTTT. Amino acid sequence: CASSYSVVLRELFF.

The chain is built from TRBV7-9 and TRBJ1-6; D gene ambiguous. CDR1 is SEHNR, CDR2 FQNEAQ, per germline (reference sequence). This CDR3 has 14 residues. V was shortened by 1 base and J by 9 bases, with 10 bases between the two germline ends. The CDR3 DNA sequence: TGTGCCAGCAGCTTAGATTTAGGGAGTTCACCCCTCCACTTT. Its protein product is CASSLDLGSSPLHF.

The rearrangement joins TRBV7-9 to TRBJ2-1, with D hard to call. Between the trimmed V and J ends, which lost 1 base and 6 bases, there was a span of 7 bases. CDR1 is SEHNR and CDR2 is FQNEAQ in the germline V gene (reference sequence). The CDR3 contains 13 residues. CDR3 sequence (DNA): TGTGCCAGCAGCTTAGAGCAAGGCAATGAGCAGTTCTTC. Protein: CASSLEQGNEQFF. The variable domain in full, completed from reference TRBV7-9 and TRBJ2-1, reads DTGVSQNPRHKITKRGQNVTFRCDPISEHNRLYWYRQTLGQGPEFLTYFQNEAQLEKSRLLSDRFSAERPKGSFSTLEIQRTEQGDSAMYLCASSLEQGNEQFFGPGTRLTVL.

This sequence joins TRBV7-2 and TRBJ1-2; D unclear. The germline V and J ends were trimmed by 0 bases and 3 bases, with 11 bases remaining between them. The CDR3 has 15 amino acids. CDR1 and CDR2 from the germline V gene are SGHTA and FQGNSA. In DNA, the CDR3 is TGTGCCAGCAGCTTAGCGGGATCCATGGACTATGGCTACACCTTC. Protein: CASSLAGSMDYGYTF.

This chain joins TRBV7-6 and TRBJ1-2, with TRBD1 identical over 8 bases. The germline V gene has CDR1 SGHVS and CDR2 FNYEAQ. J lost 8 bases, V lost 5 bases, and 13 bases had no gene match. CDR3 size: 15 residues. CDR3 region: CASSGGTGGAGGYTF. The CDR3 DNA reads as TGTGCCAGCAGCGGAGGGACAGGCGGCGCGGGGGGCTACACCTTC. Complete variable domain (other parts from reference TRBV7-6 and TRBJ1-2): GAGVSQSPRYKVTKRGQDVALRCDPISGHVSLYWYRQALGQGPEFLTYFNYEAQQDKSGLPNDRFSAERPEGSISTLTIQRTEQRDSAMYRCASSGGTGGAGGYTFGSGTRLTVV.

This clonotype was seen at least ten times. The V and J genes are TRBV24-1 and TRBJ2-1; 11 positions match TRBD1. The length of the CDR3 is 17 residues. Losses at the gene ends were 3 bases for V and 5 bases for J; bases not matched to a gene: 8. Per the germline V gene, CDR1 is KGHDR and CDR2 is SFDVKD. CDR3 in amino acids: CATSDLPGQGANNEQFF. CDR3 DNA: TGTGCCACCAGTGATCTCCCAGGACAGGGGGCCAACAATGAGCAGTTCTTC.

This chain joins TRBV5-1 and TRBJ2-2, with D possibly being TRBD1 or TRBD2 (5 bases each). The CDR3 is made up of 17 amino acids. In germline, CDR1 is SGHRS, CDR2 YFSETQ. Deletions cut 5 bases from V and 4 bases from J, with 21 bases between. The CDR3 DNA follows: TGCGCCAGCAGTAAGGGGCTGGGAGATCGGAGCACCGGGGAGCTGTTTTTT. This encodes CASSKGLGDRSTGELFF.

This clonotype was counted ten times or more. This chain connects TRBV28 to TRBJ2-5; D is perhaps TRBD1 (5 bases). V lost 5 bases and J 1 base, leaving 11 bases between the germline ends. There are 14 residues in the CDR3. The germline V gene encodes CDR1 MDHEN and CDR2 SYDVKM. The CDR3 loop reads CASSTDSFQETQYF. The CDR3 coding sequence is TGTGCCAGCAGTACCGACAGTTTCCAAGAGACCCAGTACTTC.

V is TRBV10-2 and J is TRBJ2-5, with a weak D call TRBD2 (5 bases). V was clipped by 8 bases and J by 5 bases, with 12 bases between them. Germline CDR1 WSHSY, CDR2 SAAADI. The CDR3 consists of 12 residues. CDR3 nucleotides: TGCGCCAGCGGAGGCGCTTGGGAGACCCAGTACTTC. It yields the protein CASGGAWETQYF.

This clonotype was seen a few times. The chain links TRBV11-2 to TRBJ2-3, with 8 bases aligning to TRBD2. J lost 4 bases, V lost 4 bases, and 13 bases had no gene match. Germline V gene sequence: CDR1 SGHAT, CDR2 FQNNGV. The CDR3 consists of 17 residues. CDR3 amino acids: CASSSLRGGAEADTQYF. CDR3 in DNA: TGTGCCAGCAGCTCCCTCCGGGGGGGGGCCGAGGCAGATACGCAGTATTTT.

This clonotype showed up just a few times. The chain links TRBV4-3 to TRBJ1-2; no clear D gene. Germline CDR1 and CDR2: LGHNA and YSLEER. Between the trimmed V and J ends, which lost 0 bases and 3 bases, there was a span of 14 bases. This CDR3 comprises 16 residues. This CDR3 is CASSQEEGGSYYGYTF. The CDR3 DNA sequence: TGCGCCAGCAGCCAAGAGGAAGGAGGGAGCTACTATGGCTACACCTTC.

The chain has TRBV7-9 and TRBJ1-1; maybe TRBD1 (6 bases). This CDR3 comprises 12 residues. With 5 bases removed from V and 10 bases from J, the gap between germline ends came to 14 bases. Germline CDR1 and CDR2: SEHNR and FQNEAQ (reference sequence). For the CDR3, the DNA is TGTGCCAGCAGCATCGGGACATACCTAGCTTTCTTT. Protein sequence: CASSIGTYLAFF.

This chain connects TRBV10-3 to TRBJ2-7; D gene ambiguous. CDR1 is ENHRY and CDR2 is SYGVKD in the germline V gene. The V end was cut by 4 bases, the J end by 6 bases, with 13 bases between. The CDR3 contains 13 residues. The CDR3 nucleotides read TGTGCCATCAGTGTCAGTGCTTCGGTCGAGCAGTACTTC. Its protein is CAISVSASVEQYF.